A single sample is the source of the 10 T cell receptor beta chains below, sequenced in a study of regulatory T cells in long-lasting Graves disease. As for time point: persistent/refractory GD, antithyroid drugs over 5 years with positive TRAb. Generation of the TCR library employed RNA extracted from PBMCs. Investigators prepared the TCR beta libraries by applying iRepertoire HTBI primers and Arm-PCR of CDR3 regions. From the multiplex PCR reads, TCRdb called clonotypes with MiXCR, one entry per CDR3 protein. Among 600,000 to 800,000 distinct CDR3 sequences, 30% were seen once, and the ten largest hold roughly 41%. Material: peripheral blood mononuclear cells (PBMCs), obtained when the disease was refractory, from a patient treated with antithyroid drugs. Source of these receptors: a female donor with Graves disease.

In this sample, this clonotype turned up a few times. The chain combines TRBV11-1 with TRBJ1-1; no clear D. The CDR3 has 13 residues. Germline CDR1 and CDR2: SGHAT and FQDESV (reference sequence). V was trimmed by 6 bases and J by 4 bases, leaving 12 bases between them. The CDR3 loop is CASRRSGSTEAFF. The CDR3 DNA sequence: TGTGCCAGCAGGAGGAGCGGAAGCACTGAAGCTTTCTTT.

On this clonotype: This may come from a read error, since a much larger clone is one base off. This sequence joins TRBV11-2 and TRBJ1-4; D may be TRBD1 (5 bases). The CDR3 has 15 amino acids. Germline V gene lookup returns CDR1 SGHAT and CDR2 FQNNGV. The DNA of the CDR3 is TGTGCCAGCAGCTCGTTTGGGGCAGTTAATGAAATACTGTTTTTT. Protein product: CASSSFGAVNEILFF. The entire variable domain, with the rest obtained from reference TRBV11-2 and TRBJ1-4, is as follows: EAGVAQSPRYKIIEKRQSVAFWCNPISGHATLYWYQQILGQGPKLLIQFQNNGVVDDSQLPKDRFSAERLKGVDSTLKIQPAKLEDSAVYLCASSSFGAVNEILFFGSGTQLSVL.

This chain connects TRBV12-3 or TRBV12-4 to TRBJ1-5; tentative D call: TRBD1 (5 bases). Deletions cut 3 bases from V and 9 bases from J, with 18 bases between. The CDR3 loop spans 15 amino acids. The DNA of the CDR3 is TGTGCCAGCAGTTTTTGGCGGGGCCAAGGTTGGCCCCAGCATTTT. The encoded protein is CASSFWRGQGWPQHF.

This sequence joins TRBV12-3 or TRBV12-4 and TRBJ2-2, with D possibly being TRBD1 (6 bases). Trimming stripped 6 bases from V and 8 bases from J, with 13 bases between. There are 13 residues in the CDR3. The DNA of the CDR3 is TGTGCCAGCAGAAATACAGGGAAAGGGGAGCTGTTTTTT. Its protein is CASRNTGKGELFF.

This sequence joins TRBV7-9 and TRBJ1-4; 10 bases agree with TRBD1. V lost 5 bases and J lost 8; bases outside the gene matches: 8. CDR1 is SEHNR, CDR2 FQNEAQ, per germline (reference sequence). The CDR3 has 15 residues. The CDR3 sequence is CASSADRGPGEKLFF. The CDR3 DNA follows: TGTGCCAGCAGCGCCGACAGGGGGCCGGGGGAAAAACTGTTTTTT.

V gene TRBV29-1 combines with J gene TRBJ2-7, with D possibly being TRBD1 (6 bases). The germline V gene has CDR1 SQVTM and CDR2 ANQGSEA. This CDR3 contains 14 residues. The V gene lost 6 bases and the J gene lost 3 bases, with 18 bases spanning the gap. CDR3 sequence (DNA): TGCAGCGTAAGGCCGGGACAAAGAGACTACGAGCAGTACTTC. Encoded protein: CSVRPGQRDYEQYF.

This clonotype was seen a few times. The chain uses TRBV6-1 and TRBJ1-2; 7 positions match TRBD1. This CDR3 has 14 amino acids. Trimming removed 5 bases from V and 2 bases from J; junction bases left unmatched: 5. The V gene's germline CDR1 is MNHNS and CDR2 SASEGT. CDR3 amino acids: CASSRGTENYGYTF. CDR3 sequence (DNA): TGTGCCAGCAGTCGCGGGACAGAGAACTATGGCTACACCTTC.

The chain has TRBV19 and TRBJ2-7; TRBD2 aligns across 10 bases. Germline CDR1 and CDR2: LNHDA and SQIVND (reference sequence). V lost 3 bases, J lost 3 bases, and 5 bases stayed unmatched. The CDR3 contains 15 residues. CDR3 sequence (DNA): TGTGCCAGTAGTATTTTCCTAGCGGGGGTCTACGAGCAGTACTTC. As protein: CASSIFLAGVYEQYF.

This clonotype was recorded a few times. The V gene is TRBV6-1, the J gene TRBJ1-6; D is undetermined. This CDR3 contains 16 residues. CDR1 is MNHNS and CDR2 is SASEGT in the germline V gene. V lost 6 bases and J 0 bases, leaving 12 bases between the germline ends. CDR3 nucleotide sequence: TGTGCCAGCAGAGAGGACGGAAGCTCCTATAATTCACCCCTCCACTTT. This gives the protein CASREDGSSYNSPLHF.

This clonotype was seen repeatedly, ten times or more. J is TRBJ1-2 and V is TRBV2, with 8 nucleotides matching TRBD1. Germline CDR1 is SNHLY and CDR2 is FYNNEI. The CDR3 covers 13 residues. Trimming at V came to 7 bases and at J to 9 bases, leaving 10 bases not matched to a gene. This chain's CDR3 is CASTPDRGSSYTF. DNA of the CDR3: TGTGCCAGCACCCCAGACAGGGGAAGTAGCTACACCTTC. Full variable domain (remainder filled in from reference TRBV2 and TRBJ1-2): EPEVTQTPSHQVTQMGQEVILRCVPISNHLYFYWYRQILGQKVEFLVSFYNNEISEKSEIFDDQFSVERPDGSNFTLKIRSTKLEDSAMYFCASTPDRGSSYTFGSGTRLTVV.